Here is one TCR beta chain with its context. What it binds is not known. Using immunoSEQ multiplex PCR, the repertoire was profiled, and TCRdb retains in-frame clones only, with some absent. Here the sample spans about 960,000 clones, about three quarters being singletons. The data were taken from a study of shared clonotypes between healthy human individuals. Findings and limits, study-wide: Naive subsets generally exceeded memory subsets in estimated richness.

Trimming pared 6 bases from V and 3 bases from J, leaving 11 bases between. CDR1 is KGHSH, CDR2 LQKENI, per germline. There are 13 residues in the CDR3. The specimen was memory CD4+ T cells sorted from blood. Subset here: CD45RA-negative fraction. J is TRBJ2-5 and V is TRBV18; perhaps TRBD2 as D (6 bases). The receptor was derived from a man younger than 35 in good health. The CDR3 spells CASSRWREETQYF. CDR3 nucleotides: TGTGCCAGCTCCCGATGGAGGGAAGAGACCCAGTACTTC.